This paragraph reports one T cell receptor beta chain. Assay used: immunoSEQ multiplex PCR; TCRdb lists only in-frame clones, some missing. The sample has about 1 million clones; around 76% are singletons. This sample stems from a study of shared clonotypes between healthy human individuals. Germline CDR1 is SGHRS and CDR2 is YFSETQ. Trimming took off 1 base at V and 2 bases at J, with 9 bases between the two ends. This CDR3 is 14 amino acids long. J is TRBJ1-2 and V is TRBV5-1, with D perhaps matching TRBD1 (5 bases). Sequenced sample: memory CD4+ T cells sorted from blood. Subset noted: CD45RA-negative fraction. The receptor comes from a man aged 18 to 29 in good health. CDR3 nucleotide sequence: TGCGCCAGCAGCTTGCAGGGACTGAACTATGGCTACACCTTC. Encoded protein: CASSLQGLNYGYTF.